Each of the 31 T cell receptor beta chains below was sequenced from the same sample in a study of blood T cells in healthy people across ages. The use of a sample-barcoded 5' primer and a J-beta primer mix characterized a second PCR of about 6 to 12 cycles. TCRdb reanalysed the 5' RACE reads using MiXCR and keeps one entry per CDR3 protein. Here the sample spans about 700,000 distinct CDR3 sequences, 32% being singletons. The sequenced sample was blood. The receptors come from a woman aged 80 or older in good health.

The chain carries TRBV6-5 and TRBJ2-3; TRBD2 matches 9 bases. V was pared by 8 bases and J by 4 bases, with 13 bases of the junction left unmatched. From germline, CDR1 is MNHEY and CDR2 SVGAGI. This CDR3 is 16 amino acids long. The DNA for the CDR3 is TGTGCCAGCGCCGCGGGGGGGCTACATGTAGCAGATACGCAGTATTTT. It codes for CASAAGGLHVADTQYF.

This clonotype was seen repeatedly, ten times or more. This chain links TRBV7-2 with TRBJ2-5, with 14 bases lining up with TRBD2. From germline, CDR1 is SGHTA and CDR2 FQGNSA. V trimming: 5 bases; J trimming: 6 bases; junction bases outside the gene matches: 8. The CDR3 is made up of 16 amino acids. The CDR3 loop reads CASSALTSGGEKTQYF. CDR3 nucleotide sequence: TGTGCCAGCAGCGCCCTGACTAGCGGGGGGGAAAAGACCCAGTACTTC.

This clonotype was counted ten times or more. V is TRBV20-1 and J is TRBJ1-2; 12 nucleotides agree with TRBD1. This CDR3 contains 17 residues. CDR1 DFQATT and CDR2 SNEGSKA come from the germline V gene (reference sequence). After removal of 2 bases from V and 8 bases from J, the junction contained 15 bases not matched to a gene. The CDR3 protein is CSARPGQGAHASGGYTF. The CDR3 coding sequence is TGCAGTGCTAGACCGGGACAGGGGGCGCACGCATCTGGGGGCTACACCTTC.

This chain joins TRBV20-1 and TRBJ2-5; 9 bases match TRBD2. The J call may be in error: the DNA end matches TRBJ2-7 better. Germline CDR1 DFQATT, CDR2 SNEGSKA (reference sequence). This CDR3 is 14 amino acids long. The CDR3 DNA reads as TGCAGTGTTCTTAGCGGGAGCACAGGATACGAGCAGTACTTC. It specifies CSVLSGSTGYEQYF.

This clonotype was recorded at least ten times. The chain joins TRBV10-3 to TRBJ1-1; maybe TRBD1 (6 bases). The length of the CDR3 is 16 residues. Trimming removed 4 bases at V and 3 bases at J, with 18 bases between. Germline V gives CDR1 ENHRY, CDR2 SYGVKD. This CDR3 is CAISAQTGIRDTEAFF. CDR3 sequence (DNA): TGTGCCATCAGTGCCCAGACAGGAATCAGGGACACTGAAGCTTTCTTT.

With respect to this clonotype: Since a much larger clone is just one base distant, this may be a read error. This chain joins TRBV7-2 and TRBJ2-7; 13 bases match TRBD2. The CDR3 has 15 amino acids. In germline, CDR1 is SGHTA, CDR2 FQGNSA. V trimming: 6 bases; J trimming: 7 bases; junction bases outside the gene matches: 9. The CDR3 nucleotides are TGTGCCAGCAGTAGGACTAGCGGGGGCCTCAATGAGCAGTACTTC. Translated, it gives CASSRTSGGLNEQYF. Full variable domain (rest looked up from reference TRBV7-2 and TRBJ2-7): GAGVSQSPSNKVTEKGKDVELRCDPISGHTALYWYRQSLGQGLEFLIYFQGNSAPDKSGLPSDRFSAERTGGSVSTLTIQRTQQEDSAVYLCASSRTSGGLNEQYFGPGTRLTVT.

This clonotype was seen ten or more times. The chain couples TRBV2 to TRBJ1-2; D is undetermined. V was shortened by 7 bases and J by 2 bases, with 11 bases between the two germline ends. The CDR3 runs to 13 residues. Germline V CDR1 and CDR2: SNHLY, FYNNEI. CDR3 sequence (DNA): TGTGCCAGCATTTCCAATGTCAACTATGGCTACACCTTC. It specifies CASISNVNYGYTF.

This clonotype was observed at least ten times. V is TRBV3-1 and J is TRBJ2-3; D not resolved. CDR1 is LGHDT, CDR2 YNNKEL, per germline (reference sequence). This CDR3 has 18 residues. The V end lost 0 bases, the J end lost 2 bases, and 18 bases lay between the germline ends. In nucleotides, the CDR3 is TGTGCCAGCAGCCAAGATCGGCCAACCAAAGGATTCACAGATACGCAGTATTTT. Protein sequence: CASSQDRPTKGFTDTQYF.

The CDR3 loop is CSVDLAGAGDTQYF. Here the CDR3 DNA reads TGCAGCGTTGACCTAGCGGGAGCGGGAGATACGCAGTATTTT. The chain employs TRBV29-1 and TRBJ2-3, with 10 bases identical to TRBD2. This CDR3 is built from 14 residues. With V trimmed by 3 bases and J by 5 bases, 5 bases remained unmatched. Germline lookup yields CDR1 SQVTM and CDR2 ANQGSEA.

This clonotype was seen ten or more times. The chain employs TRBV20-1 and TRBJ2-6; D gene uncertain. Germline CDR1 reads DFQATT; CDR2 reads SNEGSKA (reference sequence). Trimming shortened V by 7 bases and J by 0 bases, and 4 bases separated the two germline ends. This CDR3 is built from 12 residues. CDR3 region: CSGGSGANVLTF. In DNA, the CDR3 is TGCAGTGGGGGCTCTGGGGCCAACGTCCTGACTTTC.

This clonotype was recorded at least ten times. The rearrangement uses TRBV5-1 and TRBJ2-5; D possibly matches TRBD1 or TRBD2 (5 bases each). Germline CDR1 reads SGHRS; CDR2 reads YFSETQ. CDR3 length: 13 residues. Trimming shortened V by 4 bases and J by 9 bases, and 16 bases separated the two germline ends. Here the CDR3 DNA reads TGCGCCAGCAGCGGATCAATGGGGGAGTCCCAGTACTTC. It specifies CASSGSMGESQYF.

This clonotype was recorded at least ten times. This sequence may be a read error, since a much larger clone differs from it by one base. The gene calls are TRBV3-1 and TRBJ2-7; D may match TRBD1 or TRBD2 (6 bases each). The length of the CDR3 is 16 residues. Germline CDR1 and CDR2: LGHDT and YNNKEL (reference sequence). The V and J ends lost 0 bases and 0 bases respectively, with 12 bases between them. The CDR3 here is CASSQERGPYSYEQYF. The CDR3 nucleotides are TGTGCCAGCAGCCAAGAACGGGGGCCGTACTCCTACGAGCAGTACTTC.

Only a few counts were recorded for this clonotype. This chain links TRBV28 with TRBJ1-3; D gene uncertain. The V end lost 6 bases, the J end lost 8 bases, and 8 bases lay between the germline ends. The CDR3 runs 11 residues. Germline assignment: CDR1 MDHEN and CDR2 SYDVKM. This CDR3 is CASSGPDTIYF. The CDR3 DNA sequence: TGTGCCAGCAGCGGCCCGGACACCATATATTTT.

The chain recombines TRBV6-4 with TRBJ2-1, with D possibly matching TRBD2 (5 bases). Per the germline V gene, CDR1 is MRHNA and CDR2 is SNTAGT. The CDR3 covers 14 residues. Deletions cut 2 bases from V and 7 bases from J, with 12 bases between. The CDR3 DNA sequence: TGTGCCAGCAGTGACGGCCGGGGTCTAAATGAGCAGTTCTTC. It codes for CASSDGRGLNEQFF.

This clonotype was seen repeatedly, ten times or more. This chain joins TRBV20-1 and TRBJ2-3; TRBD2 matches at 7 bases. The germline V gene has CDR1 DFQATT and CDR2 SNEGSKA (reference sequence). The CDR3 contains 13 residues. With V trimmed by 6 bases and J by 4 bases, 7 bases remained unmatched. The chain's CDR3 is CSAGGVGPDTQYF. DNA for the CDR3: TGCAGTGCGGGGGGGGTCGGCCCAGATACGCAGTATTTT.

Concerning this clonotype: This may stem from a read error, because a much larger clone lies one nucleotide away. The gene calls are TRBV20-1 and TRBJ1-1; D may be TRBD1 (5 bases). Germline V CDR1 and CDR2: DFQATT, SNEGSKA (reference sequence). There are 16 residues in the CDR3. The V end was cut by 5 bases, the J end by 1 base, with 20 bases between. The CDR3, as DNA: TGCAGTGCTTATACTACGGGGAAGGGGACGAACACTGAAGCTTTCTTT. Translation: CSAYTTGKGTNTEAFF.

About this clonotype: A read error is possible here, since a much larger clone lies one base away. The V and J genes are TRBV5-1 and TRBJ2-5, with D possibly being TRBD1 or TRBD2 (6 bases each). With 4 bases removed from V and 11 bases from J, the gap between germline ends came to 24 bases. The CDR3 totals 15 residues. In germline, CDR1 is SGHRS, CDR2 YFSETQ. The CDR3 DNA follows: TGCGCCAGCAGCCCCGGAGGGGGAAACGTCAATGAGCAGTACTTC. Translating gives CASSPGGGNVNEQYF.

This clonotype was detected many times. The V and J genes are TRBV6-6 and TRBJ1-4; D possibly corresponds to TRBD1 (5 bases). The CDR3 totals 14 residues. The V and J ends lost 2 bases and 1 base respectively, with 5 bases between them. The germline gives CDR1 MNHNY, CDR2 SVGAGI (reference sequence). CDR3 loop: CASSYGGTNEKLFF. As DNA, the CDR3 is TGTGCCAGCAGTTACGGGGGAACTAATGAAAAACTGTTTTTT.

This clonotype was observed many times. The chain uses TRBV4-3 and TRBJ2-3; D may be TRBD1 or TRBD2 (5 bases each). V lost 0 bases, J lost 6 bases, and 16 bases lay in between. Germline V lookup: CDR1 LGHNA, CDR2 YSLEER. The CDR3 is 16 residues long. This chain's CDR3 is CASSQDVFTGPDTQYF. CDR3 nucleotides: TGCGCCAGCAGCCAAGATGTTTTCACGGGGCCGGATACGCAGTATTTT.

This clonotype was counted only a few times. The V gene is TRBV9, the J gene TRBJ1-1; TRBD1 matches at 9 bases. The germline CDR1 and CDR2 sequences are SGDLS and YYNGEE. V was clipped by 2 bases and J by 5 bases; unmatched bases: 7. This CDR3 comprises 15 residues. In nucleotides, the CDR3 is TGTGCCAGCAGCGTTAGCCGGGACAGGGATACTGAAGCTTTCTTT. It translates to CASSVSRDRDTEAFF.

This chain joins TRBV9 and TRBJ1-2; 7 positions agree with TRBD1. Looked up from germline, CDR1 is SGDLS and CDR2 is YYNGEE. This CDR3 comprises 16 residues. V was clipped by 0 bases and J by 4 bases; unmatched bases: 9. Written as DNA, the CDR3 is TGTGCCAGCAGCGTAGGGGAAGGGGGCCTACTCTATGGCTACACCTTC. Translating it yields CASSVGEGGLLYGYTF. The full variable domain, its missing parts supplied by reference TRBV9 and TRBJ1-2, is DSGVTQTPKHLITATGQRVTLRCSPRSGDLSVYWYQQSLDQGLQFLIQYYNGEERAKGNILERFSAQQFPDLHSELNLSSLELGDSALYFCASSVGEGGLLYGYTFGSGTRLTVV.

V and J are TRBV7-3 and TRBJ2-1, with 9 bases aligning to TRBD1. Germline values: CDR1 SGHTA, CDR2 FQGTGA. The CDR3 covers 15 residues. V was pared by 5 bases and J by 5 bases, with 7 bases of the junction left unmatched. CDR3 coding DNA: TGTGCCAGCAGCCCCTCCGGGACAGGGCACAATGAGCAGTTCTTC. It codes for CASSPSGTGHNEQFF.

The chain combines TRBV20-1 with TRBJ2-4; 7 bases agree with TRBD1. The CDR3 totals 12 residues. The ends lost 5 bases at V and 9 bases at J; junction bases unmatched: 7. Germline CDR1 and CDR2: DFQATT and SNEGSKA (reference sequence). This chain's CDR3 is CSASRQGTIQYF. The CDR3 DNA is TGCAGTGCTTCCCGACAGGGAACCATTCAGTACTTC.

This clonotype was found many times. V and J are TRBV20-1 and TRBJ2-1; no clear D gene. Germline CDR1 is DFQATT and CDR2 is SNEGSKA (reference sequence). The CDR3 runs 16 residues. The germline V and J ends were trimmed by 2 bases and 9 bases, with 23 bases remaining between them. The CDR3 nucleotides read TGCAGTGCTAGATTGTTGGCGGCCCCATCGCGCAGTGAGCAGTTCTTC. It codes for CSARLLAAPSRSEQFF.

This clonotype occurred many times. The chain links TRBV7-9 to TRBJ2-7; 8 positions agree with TRBD1. V was pared by 4 bases and J by 6 bases, with 2 bases of the junction left unmatched. Germline-derived CDR1 and CDR2 are SEHNR and FQNEAQ (reference sequence). This CDR3 contains 12 residues. The CDR3 is CASSSGTGEQYF. As DNA, the CDR3 is TGTGCCAGCAGCTCCGGGACAGGCGAGCAGTACTTC.

This clonotype has at least ten counts. This chain joins TRBV9 and TRBJ2-3, with 7 bases identical to TRBD2. V trimming: 3 bases; J trimming: 2 bases; junction bases outside the gene matches: 6. Germline assignment: CDR1 SGDLS and CDR2 YYNGEE. The CDR3 extends over 15 amino acids. Written as DNA, the CDR3 is TGTGCCAGCAGCGGGCTAGGGACTACCACAGATACGCAGTATTTT. Protein product: CASSGLGTTTDTQYF. Using reference TRBV9 and TRBJ2-3 for the parts outside the CDR3, the full variable domain is DSGVTQTPKHLITATGQRVTLRCSPRSGDLSVYWYQQSLDQGLQFLIQYYNGEERAKGNILERFSAQQFPDLHSELNLSSLELGDSALYFCASSGLGTTTDTQYFGPGTRLTVL.

V gene TRBV28 combines with J gene TRBJ2-6; D might be TRBD2 (5 bases). Trimming stripped 4 bases from V and 4 bases from J, with 14 bases between. Germline V CDR1 and CDR2: MDHEN, SYDVKM. The CDR3 is made up of 16 amino acids. CDR3 nucleotides: TGTGCCAGCAGTTCGGCAGGACTCGGGGGGGCCAACGTCCTGACTTTC. It codes for CASSSAGLGGANVLTF.

This clonotype came up many times. The chain links TRBV7-2 to TRBJ2-5, with D unclear. Per the germline V gene, CDR1 is SGHTA and CDR2 is FQGNSA. V shed 1 base and J shed 1 base, with 10 bases lying between them. The CDR3 spans 15 residues. CDR3 amino acids: CASSLDGRTQETQYF. In nucleotides, the CDR3 is TGTGCCAGCAGCTTAGACGGACGGACCCAAGAGACCCAGTACTTC.

This clonotype came up a few times. A clone one base away is much larger, so this may be a read error. J is TRBJ2-4 and V is TRBV7-2, with TRBD1 matching 7 bases. The V gene's germline CDR1 is SGHTA and CDR2 FQGNSA. The CDR3 has 14 amino acids. V lost 5 bases, J lost 13 bases, and 14 bases stayed unmatched. The CDR3 DNA reads TGTGCCAGCAGCAAGCCCGGGACAGACTACGGGCAGTACTTC. Translation gives CASSKPGTDYGQYF.

This clonotype came up a few times. The rearrangement uses TRBV6-5 and TRBJ1-1; D perhaps matches TRBD1 (6 bases). The length of the CDR3 is 16 residues. V lost 0 bases and J 4 bases, leaving 15 bases between the germline ends. The V gene's germline CDR1 is MNHEY and CDR2 SVGAGI. The CDR3 spells CASSYSSWTVSTEAFF. CDR3 nucleotide sequence: TGTGCCAGCAGTTACTCGAGTTGGACAGTGAGCACTGAAGCTTTCTTT.

This clonotype appeared many times. This chain joins TRBV7-3 and TRBJ2-1, with D tentatively TRBD1 (6 bases). Germline CDR1 and CDR2: SGHTA and FQGTGA. Trimming shortened V by 4 bases and J by 9 bases, and 10 bases separated the two germline ends. This CDR3 comprises 12 residues. This CDR3 reads CASSSGVGEQFF. CDR3 bases: TGTGCCAGCAGCTCAGGGGTCGGTGAGCAGTTCTTC.